Listed below are T cell receptor beta chains from one sample, sequenced in a study of cytomegalovirus exposure and HLA in healthy donors. Data came from immunoSEQ multiplex PCR; TCRdb stores just in-frame clones and leaves some out. The data contain around 170,000 clones, about 85% of them singletons. Specimen: PBMCs. All receptors derive from a man in his fifties in good health and CMV-seronegative. Each CDR3 is given without its conserved first and last residue. The order of the fields is V gene, CDR3 protein.

>TRBV5-1
ASRLAGGTEAF
>TRBV5-1
ASSLDPASYT
>TRBV5-1
ASSLGIGGDQPQH
>TRBV30
AWSVRGLVRETQY
>TRBV5-1
ASRTGVSNTEAF
>TRBV4-2
ASSPPGAAETQY
>TRBV4-1
ASSQVVSRTLYEQY
>TRBV5-6
ASTLGLAANTGELF
>TRBV7-2
ASSLVAYEQY
>TRBV7-2
ASSLGGFTGELF
>TRBV6-5
ASRSGGKNTEAF
>TRBV11-2
ASSPGTAGRNTQY
>TRBV2
ASNRGPLDEKLF
>TRBV5-6
ASSLRGGYT
>TRBV6-1
ASSEGQTSYNEQF
>TRBV19
ASSIPKGEQY
>TRBV6-6
ASSYERAGGGHEQY
>TRBV6-1
ASSEYSSYSNQPQH
>TRBV20-1
SARLDKEQY
>TRBV6-5
ASSYSGTPNTEAF
>TRBV5-5
ASSFGPGASYEQY
>TRBV5-1
ASSFGGGVETQY
>TRBV5-6
ASSLQGTSSTYEQY
>TRBV7-2
ASSLTGLGNQPQH
>TRBV9
ASSDQGPNTGELF
>TRBV7-9
ASSPRTWDEQF
>TRBV4-1
ASSQEGRPKMDNEQF
>TRBV19
ASSGGETGGSYEQY
>TRBV25-1
ASSSDTANSPLH
>TRBV19
ASSRVGAPDSYEQY
>TRBV6-1
ASSADSSTDTQY
>TRBV30
AWRGADYGYT